The 8 T cell receptor beta chains reported below all come from one sample, sequenced in a study of sequential checkpoint blockade in melanoma (dated by TCRdb to 2018 to 2020). In light of the paper, this sample's treatment or condition label describes: randomized to nivolumab then ipilimumab (arm A) or the reverse (arm B). The library was made by the immunoSEQ multiplex PCR assay. TCRdb retrieved this table from immuneACCESS and kept in-frame rearrangements only. Not all clones are present; in checked studies, unresolved V genes account for under half, and no reason is known for the remainder. The sample table shows over 15,000 clones, and around 82% are seen once. The leading ten clones occupy approximately 34% of the sample. The material sequenced was CD8+ T cells sorted from blood (inferred from file names), taken from a patient given nivolumab and ipilimumab in sequence. These receptors were taken from a human donor with melanoma.

The chain recombines TRBV10-2 with TRBJ2-7; D might be TRBD1 (6 bases). Germline CDR1 reads WSHSY; CDR2 reads SAAADI. Trimming left V 8 bases short and J 6 bases short, with 11 bases between. This CDR3 region has 11 residues. The CDR3 DNA sequence: TGCGCCAGCCGAACAGGGATCGAGCAGTACTTC. Its protein is CASRTGIEQYF.

The chain couples TRBV15 to TRBJ2-1, with TRBD2 matching over 8 bases. Germline V gene data show CDR1 as LNHNV and CDR2 as YYDKDF (reference sequence). The CDR3 consists of 15 residues. V trimming: 3 bases; J trimming: 3 bases; junction bases outside the gene matches: 4. The CDR3, as DNA: TGTGCCACCAGCAGTAGCGGGACCTTCTACAATGAGCAGTTCTTC. As protein: CATSSSGTFYNEQFF.

A single count supports this clone. The chain carries TRBV28 and TRBJ1-2, with 7 bases aligning to TRBD1. CDR3 length equals 14 residues. Germline-derived CDR1 and CDR2 are MDHEN and SYDVKM. After removal of 3 bases from V and 7 bases from J, the junction contained 8 bases not matched to a gene. The CDR3 DNA sequence: TGTGCCAGCAGTTTTCCTGACAGGGTCGTTGGCTACACCTTC. Amino acid sequence: CASSFPDRVVGYTF.

The genes are TRBV2 and TRBJ2-5; perhaps TRBD1 as D (5 bases). With 3 bases removed from V and 5 bases from J, the gap between germline ends came to 13 bases. This CDR3 spans 14 amino acids. CDR1 and CDR2 from the germline V gene are SNHLY and FYNNEI. CDR3: CASSDIGAGETQYF. The DNA for the CDR3 is TGTGCCAGCAGTGACATTGGGGCCGGGGAGACCCAGTACTTC.

The chain joins TRBV7-8 to TRBJ2-7, with TRBD1 matching 8 bases. The germline gives CDR1 SGHVS, CDR2 FQNEAQ. J was trimmed by 4 bases and V by 1 base; bases with no gene match: 3. This CDR3 is built from 14 residues. The chain's CDR3 is CASSLGTGNYEQYF. The CDR3 nucleotides read TGTGCCAGCAGCTTAGGGACAGGGAATTACGAGCAGTACTTC.

The V call is TRBV27, the J call TRBJ2-2; TRBD1 agrees at 7 bases. J lost 7 bases, V lost 6 bases, and 8 bases had no gene match. From germline, CDR1 is MNHEY and CDR2 SMNVEV (reference sequence). The CDR3 has 14 amino acids. CDR3 sequence (DNA): TGTGCCAGCAGGCCAGACAGGGCTGACGGGGAGCTGTTTTTT. It encodes CASRPDRADGELFF.

The rearrangement joins TRBV6-6 to TRBJ1-1; D is unclear. V was cut by 0 bases and J by 7 bases, with 9 bases left in between. Germline V gives CDR1 MNHNY, CDR2 SVGAGI (reference sequence). This CDR3 spans 13 amino acids. The CDR3 DNA sequence: TGTGCCAGCAGTTACTCGAACACAAATGAAGCTTTCTTT. It encodes CASSYSNTNEAFF.

V gene TRBV27 combines with J gene TRBJ2-2; D not certain. V dropped 5 bases and J dropped 3 bases, with 4 bases sitting between them. Germline assignment: CDR1 MNHEY and CDR2 SMNVEV (reference sequence). The CDR3 extends over 12 amino acids. In DNA form, the CDR3 reads TGTGCCAGCAGTCCATACACCGGGGAGCTGTTTTTT. Protein sequence: CASSPYTGELFF.